This T cell receptor beta chain is drawn from a study of cytomegalovirus exposure and HLA in healthy donors. Study results and limitations: With later analysis, a missense DCLRE1C variant became linked to TCR beta V- and J-gene trimming. Sequencing artifact likely explains a cluster of highly shared sequence variants. For most TCR beta V segments, an earlier analysis put the productive rate at about 87% or about 30% of the time.

As to this clone: Its antigen is as yet unknown.

The PCR had 60 Vbeta and 13 Jbeta primers. The method was immunoSEQ multiplex PCR; TCRdb's version includes in-frame clones alone and lacks a portion of them. The profile covers 150,000 to 200,000 clones, with approximately 70% appearing a single time and roughly 1.9% taken by the ten largest. The germline V gene has CDR1 GTSNPN and CDR2 SVGIG (reference sequence). The CDR3 spans 14 residues. The V end lost 2 bases, the J end lost 0 bases, and 9 bases lay between the germline ends. The sequence was obtained from a woman in her 30s in good health and CMV-seronegative. The specimen was PBMCs. The V call is TRBV30, the J call TRBJ2-3; D may be TRBD1 (6 bases). DNA of the CDR3: TGTGCCTGGAGTTCCAGGGGAAGCACAGATACGCAGTATTTT. The encoded protein is CAWSSRGSTDTQYF.